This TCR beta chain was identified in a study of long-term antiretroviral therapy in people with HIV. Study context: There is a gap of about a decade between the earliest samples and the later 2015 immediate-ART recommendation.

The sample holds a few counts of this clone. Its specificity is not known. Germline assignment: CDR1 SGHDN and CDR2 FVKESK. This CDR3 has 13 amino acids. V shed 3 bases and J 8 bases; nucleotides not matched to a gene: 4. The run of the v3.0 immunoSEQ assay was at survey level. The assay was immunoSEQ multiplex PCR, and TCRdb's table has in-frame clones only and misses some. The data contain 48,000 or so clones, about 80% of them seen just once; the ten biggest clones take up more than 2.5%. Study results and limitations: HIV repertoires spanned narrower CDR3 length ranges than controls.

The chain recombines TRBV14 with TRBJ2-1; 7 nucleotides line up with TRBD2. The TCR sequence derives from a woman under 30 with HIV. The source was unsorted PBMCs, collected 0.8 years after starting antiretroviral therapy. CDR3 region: CASSHLTSDEQFF. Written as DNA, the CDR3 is TGTGCCAGCAGCCACCTTACTAGCGATGAGCAGTTCTTC.